A selection of T cell receptor beta chains follows, all from one sample in a study of T cell responses to AZD1222 COVID-19 vaccine. Produced via immunoSEQ multiplex PCR; TCRdb's table is partial and in-frame only. The data contain around 96,000 clones, approximately 86% of them seen just once; the ten biggest clones take up less than 6.5%. Here the sequenced sample was peripheral blood, taken 28 days after the second AZD1222 dose. These receptors were obtained from an adult who received the AZD1222 COVID-19 vaccine. Both conserved end residues are part of each CDR3. Each record gives: D gene, V gene, J gene, CDR3 DNA, CDR3 protein. The D gene is left open where the match is weak.

d_call: .
v_call: TRBV24-1
j_call: TRBJ2-3
cdr3_nt: TGTGCCACCAGTGATTACAGGGCAGATACGCAGTATTTT
cdr3_aa: CATSDYRADTQYF

d_call: TRBD1
v_call: TRBV28
j_call: TRBJ2-3
cdr3_nt: TGTGCCAGCAGTTTACCGGGACAGGGGTATACAGATACGCAGTATTTT
cdr3_aa: CASSLPGQGYTDTQYF

d_call: .
v_call: TRBV28
j_call: TRBJ2-7
cdr3_nt: TGTGCCAGCAGTGCGGGCGGCAGCTCCTACGAGCAGTACTTC
cdr3_aa: CASSAGGSSYEQYF

d_call: .
v_call: TRBV18
j_call: TRBJ2-5
cdr3_nt: TGTGCCAGCTCACCACCGGGTGTACGGGAGACCCAGTACTTC
cdr3_aa: CASSPPGVRETQYF

d_call: .
v_call: TRBV19
j_call: TRBJ1-4
cdr3_nt: TGTGCCAGTACCCTAGTCGTGGCAGGGGAAGAAAAACTGTTTTTT
cdr3_aa: CASTLVVAGEEKLFF

d_call: .
v_call: TRBV9
j_call: TRBJ1-2
cdr3_nt: TGTGCCAGCAGAAGGGACGGGGGCTACACCTTC
cdr3_aa: CASRRDGGYTF

d_call: .
v_call: TRBV28
j_call: TRBJ1-5
cdr3_nt: TGTGCCAGCAGCATGACAGTTCAGCCCCAGCATTTT
cdr3_aa: CASSMTVQPQHF

d_call: TRBD1
v_call: TRBV28
j_call: TRBJ1-5
cdr3_nt: TGTGCCAGCAGTAAGATGGGACAGGTCAATCAGCCCCAGCATTTT
cdr3_aa: CASSKMGQVNQPQHF

d_call: .
v_call: TRBV7-2
j_call: TRBJ2-3
cdr3_nt: TGTGCCAGCAGCCTCCGACTACAACCAGATACGCAGTATTTT
cdr3_aa: CASSLRLQPDTQYF

d_call: .
v_call: TRBV12-3/TRBV12-4
j_call: TRBJ2-7
cdr3_nt: TGTGCCAGCAGTTTATTGTCAGGGGTCGAGCAGTACTTC
cdr3_aa: CASSLLSGVEQYF

d_call: .
v_call: TRBV5-1
j_call: TRBJ1-5
cdr3_nt: TGCGCCAGCAGCGGGGGGGCCAATCAGCCCCAGCATTTT
cdr3_aa: CASSGGANQPQHF